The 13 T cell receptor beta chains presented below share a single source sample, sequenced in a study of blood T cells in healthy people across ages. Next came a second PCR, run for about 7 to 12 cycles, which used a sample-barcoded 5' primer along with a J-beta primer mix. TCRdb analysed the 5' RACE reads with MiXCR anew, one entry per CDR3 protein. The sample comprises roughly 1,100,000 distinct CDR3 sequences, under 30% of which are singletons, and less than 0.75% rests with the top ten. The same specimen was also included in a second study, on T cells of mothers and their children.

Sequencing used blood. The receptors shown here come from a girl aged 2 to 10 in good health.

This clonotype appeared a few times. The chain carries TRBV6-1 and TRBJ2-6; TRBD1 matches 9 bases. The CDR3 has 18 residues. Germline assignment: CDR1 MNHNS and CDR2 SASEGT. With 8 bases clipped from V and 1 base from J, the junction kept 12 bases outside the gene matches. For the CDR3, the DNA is TGTGCCAGCTTCAGTGATTGGACAGGGGTATCTGGGGCCAACGTCCTGACTTTC. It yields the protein CASFSDWTGVSGANVLTF.

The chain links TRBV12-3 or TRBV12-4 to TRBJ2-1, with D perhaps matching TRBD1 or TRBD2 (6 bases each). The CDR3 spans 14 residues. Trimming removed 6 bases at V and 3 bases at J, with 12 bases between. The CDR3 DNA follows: TGTGCCAGCAGGGAGGGGGAACTCTACAATGAGCAGTTCTTC. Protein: CASREGELYNEQFF.

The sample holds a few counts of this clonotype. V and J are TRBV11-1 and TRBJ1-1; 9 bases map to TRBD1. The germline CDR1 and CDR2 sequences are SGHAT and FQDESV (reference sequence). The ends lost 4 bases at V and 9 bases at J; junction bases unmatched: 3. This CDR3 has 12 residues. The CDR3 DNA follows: TGTGCCAGCAGCTCCGGGACAGGGAAAGCTTTCTTT. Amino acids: CASSSGTGKAFF.

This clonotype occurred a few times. CDR3 sequence (DNA): TGCAGCGCTTCCGGGACAGGGCTAATGGATACGCAGTATTTT. Amino acids: CSASGTGLMDTQYF. This chain uses TRBV29-1 with TRBJ2-3; 9 positions agree with TRBD1. The CDR3 is 14 amino acids. The germline CDR1 and CDR2 sequences are SQVTM and ANQGSEA. V was clipped by 7 bases and J by 6 bases; unmatched bases: 11.

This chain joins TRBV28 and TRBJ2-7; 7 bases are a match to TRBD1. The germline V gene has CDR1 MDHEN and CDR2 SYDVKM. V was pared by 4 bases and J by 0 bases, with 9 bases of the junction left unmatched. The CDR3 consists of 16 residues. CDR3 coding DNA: TGTGCCAGCAGTTCTTATATACAGGGGTTCTCCTACGAGCAGTACTTC. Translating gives CASSSYIQGFSYEQYF.

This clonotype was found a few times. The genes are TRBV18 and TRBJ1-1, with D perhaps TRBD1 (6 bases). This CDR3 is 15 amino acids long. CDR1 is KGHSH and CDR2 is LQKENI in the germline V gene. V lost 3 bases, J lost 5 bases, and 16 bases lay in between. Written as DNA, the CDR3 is TGTGCCAGCTCACCGCCAGGGGTTGGGGGTACTGAAGCTTTCTTT. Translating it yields CASSPPGVGGTEAFF.

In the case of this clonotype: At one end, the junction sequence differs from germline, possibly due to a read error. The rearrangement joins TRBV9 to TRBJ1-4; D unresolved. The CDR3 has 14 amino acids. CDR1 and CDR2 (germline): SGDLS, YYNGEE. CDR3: CVSGGPSRSEKLFF. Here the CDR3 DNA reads TGTGTCAGCGGCGGACCCTCACGGAGTGAAAAACTGTTTTTT.

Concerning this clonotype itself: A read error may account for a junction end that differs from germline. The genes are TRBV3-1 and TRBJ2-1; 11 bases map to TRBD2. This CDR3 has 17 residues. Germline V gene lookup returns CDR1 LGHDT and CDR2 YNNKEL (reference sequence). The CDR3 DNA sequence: TGCGCCAGCAGCCAACCCCCTAGCGGGAGGTGGGGAAATGAGCAGTTCTTC. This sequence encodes CASSQPPSGRWGNEQFF.

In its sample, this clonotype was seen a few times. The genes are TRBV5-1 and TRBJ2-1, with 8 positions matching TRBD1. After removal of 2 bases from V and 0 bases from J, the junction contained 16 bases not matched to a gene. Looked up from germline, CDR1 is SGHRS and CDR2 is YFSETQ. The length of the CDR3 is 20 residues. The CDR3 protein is CASSLRTGTGALLSYNEQFF. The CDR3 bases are TGCGCCAGCAGCTTACGAACCGGGACAGGTGCCCTCCTCTCCTACAATGAGCAGTTCTTC.

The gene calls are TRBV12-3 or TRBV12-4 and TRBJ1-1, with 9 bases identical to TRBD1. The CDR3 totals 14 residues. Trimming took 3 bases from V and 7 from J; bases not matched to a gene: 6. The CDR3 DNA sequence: TGTGCCAGCAGTTTGGGGACAGGGTCGTATGAAGCTTTCTTT. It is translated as CASSLGTGSYEAFF.

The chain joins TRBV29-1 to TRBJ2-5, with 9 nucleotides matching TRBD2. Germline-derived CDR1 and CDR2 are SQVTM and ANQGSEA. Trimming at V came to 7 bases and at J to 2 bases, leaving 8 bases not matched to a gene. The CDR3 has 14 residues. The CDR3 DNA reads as TGCAGCGCCGGAGAGCTAGCGGGGCAAGAGACCCAGTACTTC. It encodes CSAGELAGQETQYF.

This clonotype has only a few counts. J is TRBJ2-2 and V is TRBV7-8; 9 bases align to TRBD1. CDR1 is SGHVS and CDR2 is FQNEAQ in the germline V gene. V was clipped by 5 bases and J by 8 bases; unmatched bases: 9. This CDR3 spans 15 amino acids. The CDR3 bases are TGTGCCAGCAGCCCCCCGGGACAGGGTGGGGGGGAGCTGTTTTTT. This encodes CASSPPGQGGGELFF.

CDR3 region: CASSSRLAVDNEQFF. In DNA, the CDR3 is TGTGCCAGCAGTTCCCGACTAGCGGTCGACAATGAGCAGTTCTTC. The V and J genes are TRBV27 and TRBJ2-5; 9 bases align to TRBD2. The J call is doubtful: the DNA matches TRBJ2-1 better. The germline V gene encodes CDR1 MNHEY and CDR2 SMNVEV (reference sequence). The CDR3 consists of 15 residues.